This TCR beta chain was sequenced during a study of CD8 T cells in ankylosing spondylitis. Broader study findings: Previously reported in reactive arthritis synovial fluid and blood were some of the motif variants. A TCR beta motif of about 8 highly homologous variants seemed to mark ankylosing spondylitis blood. Clones linked to the disease showed a CD8+ phenotype. They occurred at relatively low frequencies in peripheral blood.

This clonotype turned up a few times. Its specificity is not known. In TCRdb, the 5' RACE reads were re-called with MiXCR into one record per CDR3 protein. The table includes 450,000 to 550,000 distinct CDR3 sequences, about 5% detected once. From germline, CDR1 is KGHDR and CDR2 SFDVKD. V lost 4 bases, J lost 4 bases, and 5 bases stayed unmatched. The CDR3 covers 14 residues. What was sequenced was blood, either unsorted or a sorted T cell fraction (not recorded which). This sequence originates from a male donor with ankylosing spondylitis. The rearrangement links TRBV24-1 to TRBJ1-2, with 7 bases lining up with TRBD1. CDR3 bases: TGTGCCACCAGTGAGGCCGGGACAGCCTATGGCTACACCTTC. It encodes CATSEAGTAYGYTF.